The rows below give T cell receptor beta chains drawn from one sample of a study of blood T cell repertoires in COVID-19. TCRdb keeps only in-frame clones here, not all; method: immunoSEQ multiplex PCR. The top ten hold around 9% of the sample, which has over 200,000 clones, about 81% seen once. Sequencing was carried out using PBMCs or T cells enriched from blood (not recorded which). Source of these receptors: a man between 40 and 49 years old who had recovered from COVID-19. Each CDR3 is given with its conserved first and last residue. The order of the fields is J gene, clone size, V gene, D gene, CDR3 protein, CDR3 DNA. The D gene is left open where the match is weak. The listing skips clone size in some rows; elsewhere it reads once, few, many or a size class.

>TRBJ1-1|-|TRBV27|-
CASSLTGDYTEAFF
TGTGCCAGCAGTTTAACGGGGGACTACACTGAAGCTTTCTTT
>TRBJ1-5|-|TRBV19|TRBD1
CATIDGQVKGNQPQHF
TGTGCCACCATCGACGGACAGGTAAAGGGTAATCAGCCCCAGCATTTT
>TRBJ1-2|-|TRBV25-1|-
CASSEDRALGNGYTF
TGTGCCAGCAGTGAAGATAGGGCCCTCGGGAATGGCTACACCTTC
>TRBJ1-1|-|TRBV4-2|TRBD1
CASSRTGAGEAFF
TGTGCCAGCAGCCGGACAGGGGCAGGTGAAGCTTTCTTT
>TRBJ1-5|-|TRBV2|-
CASRDGASNQPQHF
TGTGCCTCTCGAGATGGGGCCAGCAATCAGCCCCAGCATTTT
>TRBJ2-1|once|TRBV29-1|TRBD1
CSVAGTVRYNEQFF
TGCAGCGTTGCCGGGACAGTGAGGTACAATGAGCAGTTCTTC
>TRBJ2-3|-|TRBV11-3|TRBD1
CASSVGTATSTDTQYF
TGTGCCAGCAGCGTAGGGACAGCCACTAGCACAGATACGCAGTATTTT
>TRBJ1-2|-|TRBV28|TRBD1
CASSPYGQGPNYGYTF
TGTGCCAGCAGCCCCTACGGACAGGGGCCAAACTATGGCTACACCTTC
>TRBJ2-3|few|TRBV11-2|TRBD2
CASSLLGSSGGADTQYF
TGTGCCAGCAGCTTGTTGGGTTCTAGCGGGGGGGCAGATACGCAGTATTTT
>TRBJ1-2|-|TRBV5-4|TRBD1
CASSLPDRVRGYTF
TGTGCCAGCAGCTTGCCAGACAGGGTTAGAGGCTACACCTTC
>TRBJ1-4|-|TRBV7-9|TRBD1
CASRSGTAREKLFF
TGTGCCAGCAGATCCGGGACAGCAAGAGAAAAACTGTTTTTT
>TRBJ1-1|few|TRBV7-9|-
CASSSPGGLRDTEAFF
TGTGCCAGCAGCTCTCCCGGCGGACTGCGCGACACTGAAGCTTTCTTT
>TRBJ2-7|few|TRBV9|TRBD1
CASSVGVGAGGYEQYF
TGTGCCAGCAGCGTAGGGGTCGGCGCAGGGGGCTACGAGCAGTACTTC
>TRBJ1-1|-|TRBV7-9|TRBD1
CASSPGQGETEAFF
TGTGCCAGCAGCCCCGGACAGGGAGAAACTGAAGCTTTCTTT
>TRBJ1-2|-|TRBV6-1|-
CASSDYQVPSGYTF
TGTGCCAGCAGTGATTACCAGGTGCCCTCTGGCTACACCTTC